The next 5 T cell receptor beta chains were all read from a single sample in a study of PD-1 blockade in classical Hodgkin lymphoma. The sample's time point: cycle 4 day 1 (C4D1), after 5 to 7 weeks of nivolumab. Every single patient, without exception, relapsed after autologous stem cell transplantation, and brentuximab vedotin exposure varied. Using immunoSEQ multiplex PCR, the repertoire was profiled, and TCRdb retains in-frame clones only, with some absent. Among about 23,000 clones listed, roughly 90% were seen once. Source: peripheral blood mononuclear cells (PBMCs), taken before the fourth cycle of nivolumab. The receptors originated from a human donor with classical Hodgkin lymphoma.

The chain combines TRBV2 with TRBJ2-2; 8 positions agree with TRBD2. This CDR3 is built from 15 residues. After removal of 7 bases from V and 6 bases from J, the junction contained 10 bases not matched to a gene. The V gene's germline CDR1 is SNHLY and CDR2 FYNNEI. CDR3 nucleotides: TGTGCCAGCACCGAACTTAGCGGGACCTCCGGGGAGCTGTTTTTT. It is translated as CASTELSGTSGELFF.

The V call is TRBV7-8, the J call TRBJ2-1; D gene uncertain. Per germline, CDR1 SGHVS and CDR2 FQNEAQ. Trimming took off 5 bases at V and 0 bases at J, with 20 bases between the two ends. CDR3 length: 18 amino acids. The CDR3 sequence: CASSPRSIRISSYNEQFF. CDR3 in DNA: TGTGCCAGCAGCCCCAGGTCCATCCGAATTAGCTCCTACAATGAGCAGTTCTTC. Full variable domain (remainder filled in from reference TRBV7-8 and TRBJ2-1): GAGVSQSPRYKVAKRGQDVALRCDPISGHVSLFWYQQALGQGPEFLTYFQNEAQLDKSGLPSDRFFAERPEGSVSTLKIQRTQQEDSAVYLCASSPRSIRISSYNEQFFGPGTRLTVL.

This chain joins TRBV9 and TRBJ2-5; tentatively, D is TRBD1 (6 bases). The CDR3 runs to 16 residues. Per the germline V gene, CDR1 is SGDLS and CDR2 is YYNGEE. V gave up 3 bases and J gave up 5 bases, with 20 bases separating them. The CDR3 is CASSEGVRALGETQYF. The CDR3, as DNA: TGTGCCAGCAGCGAGGGGGTGAGAGCACTAGGGGAGACCCAGTACTTC.

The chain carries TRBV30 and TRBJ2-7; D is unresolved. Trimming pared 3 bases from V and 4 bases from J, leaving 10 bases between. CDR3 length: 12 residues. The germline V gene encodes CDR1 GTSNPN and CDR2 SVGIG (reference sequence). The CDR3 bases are TGTGCCTGGAGCGTGCTCTATTACGAGCAGTACTTC. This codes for CAWSVLYYEQYF.

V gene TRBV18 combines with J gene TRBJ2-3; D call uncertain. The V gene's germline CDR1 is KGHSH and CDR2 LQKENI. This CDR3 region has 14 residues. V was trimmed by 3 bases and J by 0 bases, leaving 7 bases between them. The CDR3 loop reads CASSPSSSTDTQYF. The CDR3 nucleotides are TGTGCCAGCTCACCCTCATCTAGCACAGATACGCAGTATTTT.